This is a list of T cell receptor beta chains from one sample in a study of T-cell reconstitution after alpha-beta-depleted transplantation in children. TCRdb re-called the PCR reads with MiXCR, one entry per CDR3 protein. The data contain approximately 400,000 distinct CDR3 sequences, about a tenth of them singletons. Material: PBMCs from the stem cell graft donor, obtained from the stem cell graft. The receptors originated from a human donor who donated a stem cell graft to a child with acute myeloid leukemia. Both conserved end residues are part of each CDR3. The order of the fields is D gene, V gene, J gene, clone size, CDR3 DNA, CDR3 protein. The D gene is left open where the match is weak. Not every row has a clone size; where given, it reads once, few, many or a size class.

-	TRBV20-1	TRBJ2-5	few	TGCAGTGCTAGTGGGCAGGGGATGACGACCTCCCAAGAGACCCAGTACTTC	CSASGQGMTTSQETQYF
-	TRBV5-1	TRBJ1-1	few	TGCGCCAGCAGCTTGTATCCGGGGCAGGCCCTGAACACTGAAGCTTTCTTT	CASSLYPGQALNTEAFF
-	TRBV5-5	TRBJ2-7	once	TGTGCCAGCAGCTCAAGGACACGGATTGGTTTCTACGAGCAGTACTTC	CASSSRTRIGFYEQYF
-	TRBV5-1	TRBJ2-1	-	TGCGCCAGCAGCCCGGGACTCCTCTACAATGAGCAGTTCTTC	CASSPGLLYNEQFF
-	TRBV12-3/TRBV12-4	TRBJ2-1	few	TGTGCCAGCAGCCGACATCTCAATGAGCAGTTCTTC	CASSRHLNEQFF
TRBD1	TRBV5-6	TRBJ2-1	few	TGTGCCAGCAGCTTGTCGGGACAGGGGCGCAATGAGCAGTTCTTC	CASSLSGQGRNEQFF
TRBD1	TRBV2	TRBJ2-1	-	TGTGCCGCCAAGACAGGGGCCCACTATGGTAATGAGCAGTTCTTC	CAAKTGAHYGNEQFF
-	TRBV11-1	TRBJ1-6	few	TGTGCCAGCAGCGTCTACGGGTGGGAAAGCTCCTATAATTCACCCCTCCACTTT	CASSVYGWESSYNSPLHF
-	TRBV25-1	TRBJ2-5	many	TGTGCCAGCAGTGAATTTAAGGGGGGTCTGACGGGACACCCTCCCAAGGGGACCCAGTACTTC	CASSEFKGGLTGHPPKGTQYF
TRBD2	TRBV11-2	TRBJ2-2	-	TGTGCCAGCAGCTTAGTTAGCGGGGGCCGTCGTAGCACCGGGGAGCTGTTTTTT	CASSLVSGGRRSTGELFF
-	TRBV2	TRBJ2-5	-	TGTGCCAGCAGGGCGGGACAGTCCCCCGGGACCCAGTACTTC	CASRAGQSPGTQYF
-	TRBV7-2	TRBJ2-1	many	TGTGCCAGCGGGGATGAGCAGTTCTTC	CASGDEQFF
TRBD2	TRBV9	TRBJ2-1	many	TGTGCCAGCAGCGCCCAACTAGCGGACAGCTACAATGAGCAGTTCTTC	CASSAQLADSYNEQFF
TRBD2	TRBV20-1	TRBJ2-2	few	TGCAGTGCTAGAGGGTGGAGCGGGGCGAATACCGGGGAGCTGTTTTTT	CSARGWSGANTGELFF
TRBD2	TRBV20-1	TRBJ2-7	many	TGCAGTGCTAAGCGGTTTCTAGCGGGAGGTCTCGAGCAGTACTTC	CSAKRFLAGGLEQYF
-	TRBV5-1	TRBJ2-1	-	TGCGCCAGCAGCTTGGCCACCGGGACGTATGACAATGAGCAGTTCTTC	CASSLATGTYDNEQFF
-	TRBV10-3	TRBJ2-4	-	TGTGCCATCAGTGAGTCGCGAGGGGCCAAAAACATTCAGTACTTC	CAISESRGAKNIQYF
-	TRBV27	TRBJ2-7	-	TGTGCCAGCAGTTTCCGTCAGAAAGGCGAGCAGTACTTC	CASSFRQKGEQYF
TRBD2	TRBV7-2	TRBJ2-1	few	TGTGCCAGCAGCTCCTTCACTAGCGGTTACAATGAGCAGTTCTTC	CASSSFTSGYNEQFF
-	TRBV7-2	TRBJ1-1	many	TGTGCCAGCAGCTTAGAAGGGGGGCTCGGCACTGAAGCTTTCTTT	CASSLEGGLGTEAFF
TRBD2	TRBV20-1	TRBJ2-5	-	TGCAGTGCTGGTCTCAGCGGGGGGGATGAGACCCAGTACTTC	CSAGLSGGDETQYF
TRBD1	TRBV29-1	TRBJ2-1	many	TGCAGCGTTGAGAGCGACAGGGATATCTACAATGAGCAGTTCTTC	CSVESDRDIYNEQFF
TRBD1	TRBV25-1	TRBJ2-2	-	TGTGCCAGCACGACAGGGCAGGACACCGGGGAGCTGTTTTTT	CASTTGQDTGELFF
-	TRBV10-2	TRBJ2-5	few	TGCGCCAGCTCGCAGGACATTCAAGAGACCCAGTACTTC	CASSQDIQETQYF
TRBD2	TRBV20-1	TRBJ2-1	many	TGCAGTGCTGAGGTATCTAGCGGATCCTACAATGAGCAGTTCTTC	CSAEVSSGSYNEQFF
TRBD2	TRBV28	TRBJ2-4	many	TGTGCCAGCAGTAACAGAATCGGGACTAGCGGGAAGGTGGGAGCCAAAAACATTCAGTACTTC	CASSNRIGTSGKVGAKNIQYF
TRBD1	TRBV7-2	TRBJ2-2	many	TGTGCCAGCAGCTTACAGGGGGCCTTGAACACCGGGGAGCTGTTTTTT	CASSLQGALNTGELFF
-	TRBV12-3/TRBV12-4	TRBJ1-1	-	TGTGCCAGCAGTTTTTTACGGAACACTGAAGCTTTCTTT	CASSFLRNTEAFF
TRBD2	TRBV7-8	TRBJ2-2	few	TGTGCCAGCAGCCCCATCTCACTAGCGGCCGCGAACACCGGGGAGCTGTTTTTT	CASSPISLAAANTGELFF
TRBD2	TRBV14	TRBJ2-1	few	TGTGCCAGCAGCCAAGGGTTAGGGCTAGCGGTAAATGAGCAGTTCTTC	CASSQGLGLAVNEQFF
-	TRBV7-8	TRBJ1-2	few	TGTGCCAGCAGCTATAGGGGCAGGCGCGGCTACACCTTC	CASSYRGRRGYTF
-	TRBV29-1	TRBJ2-4	-	TGCAGCGCCTCAGGGGCATCACGGGACATTCAGTACTTC	CSASGASRDIQYF
TRBD2	TRBV2	TRBJ2-1	-	TGTGCCAGCGTTTTACTAGCGGGAGCGGTTATTGAGCAGTTCTTC	CASVLLAGAVIEQFF
-	TRBV29-1	TRBJ1-2	-	TGCAGCGTTGACGTAATCTATGGCTACACCTTC	CSVDVIYGYTF
-	TRBV3-1	TRBJ1-2	many	TGTGCCAGCAGCCAGAACAGCGACAGCTATGGCTACACCTTC	CASSQNSDSYGYTF
-	TRBV13	TRBJ1-3	few	TGTGCCAGCAGCTTAGGAGGGGGGATTGGAAACACCATATATTTT	CASSLGGGIGNTIYF
-	TRBV4-2	TRBJ2-1	-	TGTGCCAGCAGCCACCGGGCCCAAGAAATCTACAATGAGCAGTTCTTC	CASSHRAQEIYNEQFF
TRBD2	TRBV7-8	TRBJ2-2	many	TGTGCCAGCAGCCGCCTCCCTAGCGGTCCGAACACCGGGGAGCTGTTTTTT	CASSRLPSGPNTGELFF
-	TRBV3-1	TRBJ1-5	few	TGTGCCAGCAGCCATCGGGATACCAATCAGCCCCAGCATTTT	CASSHRDTNQPQHF
-	TRBV13	TRBJ2-7	few	TGTGCCAGCAGCCATAGCAGTTCCTACGAGCAGTACTTC	CASSHSSSYEQYF
-	TRBV29-1	TRBJ2-2	many	TGCAGCGCCACCGTACCAAACACCGGGGAGCTGTTTTTT	CSATVPNTGELFF
-	TRBV20-1	TRBJ1-6	-	TGCAGTGCTAGGGACCCACGGGAGGGGAATTCACCCCTCCACTTT	CSARDPREGNSPLHF
TRBD2	TRBV19	TRBJ2-3	few	TGTGCCAGTAGTACCTCGGGACTAGGGTTCACAGATACGCAGTATTTT	CASSTSGLGFTDTQYF
TRBD1	TRBV5-1	TRBJ2-7	-	TGCGCCAGCAGCTTAACAGGGGCGGGCTACGAGCAGTACTTC	CASSLTGAGYEQYF
-	TRBV7-8	TRBJ2-3	medium-sized	TGTGCCAGCAGCTTTTTGGAGCTGGCAGATACGCAGTATTTT	CASSFLELADTQYF